This T cell receptor (beta chain) was identified in a study of regulatory T cells in long-lasting Graves disease. Study results and caveats: Newly diagnosed patients shared about a thousand public clonotypes; persistent patients shared about 2,700.

Time point noted: newly diagnosed GD, antithyroid drugs for less than 3 months. From RNA extracted from PBMCs, the TCR library was made. Patients with Graves' disease were diagnosed by American Thyroid Association guidelines. This clonotype was recorded at least ten times. The target antigen is unknown. The CDR3 totals 15 residues. Trimming stripped 2 bases from V and 11 bases from J, with 19 bases between. Germline CDR1 and CDR2: MDHEN and SYDVKM. To make TCR beta libraries, researchers used iRepertoire HTBI primers and Arm-PCR of CDR3 regions. TCRdb used MiXCR to reprocess the multiplex PCR reads, holding one entry per CDR3 protein. This repertoire shows about 620,000 distinct CDR3 sequences, around 17% found once; its top ten account for approximately 18%. A further study also used this sample, focusing on T cells in Graves' hyperthyroidism and ophthalmopathy. That publication notes: Graves' hyperthyroidism is called stable when ophthalmopathy does not progress within 18 months. In the blood, most expanded thyroid clonotypes above 0.001 appeared as well.

The rearrangement uses TRBV28 and TRBJ1-3; TRBD1 is a possible D gene (5 bases). This sequence originates from a woman between 25 and 40 years old with Graves disease. The source was peripheral blood mononuclear cells (PBMCs), collected at new diagnosis, from a patient treated with antithyroid drugs. CDR3 in DNA: TGTGCCAGCAGTTTACCCGCAGGACACGGTGGCGCCATATATTTT. As protein: CASSLPAGHGGAIYF.